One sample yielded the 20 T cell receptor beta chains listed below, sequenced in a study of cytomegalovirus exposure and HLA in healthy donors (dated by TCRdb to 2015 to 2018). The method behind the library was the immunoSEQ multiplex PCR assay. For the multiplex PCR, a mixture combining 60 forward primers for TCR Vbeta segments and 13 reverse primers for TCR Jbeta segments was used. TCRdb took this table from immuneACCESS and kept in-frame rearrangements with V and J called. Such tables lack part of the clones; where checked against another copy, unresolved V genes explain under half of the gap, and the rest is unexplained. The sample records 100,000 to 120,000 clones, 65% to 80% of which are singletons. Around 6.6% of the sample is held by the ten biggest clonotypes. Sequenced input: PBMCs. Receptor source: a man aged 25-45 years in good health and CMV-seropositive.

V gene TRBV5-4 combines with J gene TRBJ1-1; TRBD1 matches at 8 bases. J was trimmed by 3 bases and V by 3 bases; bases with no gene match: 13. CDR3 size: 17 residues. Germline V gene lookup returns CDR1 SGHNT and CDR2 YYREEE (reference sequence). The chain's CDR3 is CASSYGISDRGDTEAFF. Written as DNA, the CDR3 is TGTGCCAGCAGCTACGGGATCTCTGACAGGGGTGACACTGAAGCTTTCTTT.

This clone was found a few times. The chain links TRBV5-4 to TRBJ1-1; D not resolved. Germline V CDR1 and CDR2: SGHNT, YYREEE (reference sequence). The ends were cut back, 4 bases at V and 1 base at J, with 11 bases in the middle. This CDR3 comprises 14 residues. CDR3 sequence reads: CASSHVNRNTEAFF. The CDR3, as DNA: TGTGCCAGCAGCCACGTGAACAGGAACACTGAAGCTTTCTTT.

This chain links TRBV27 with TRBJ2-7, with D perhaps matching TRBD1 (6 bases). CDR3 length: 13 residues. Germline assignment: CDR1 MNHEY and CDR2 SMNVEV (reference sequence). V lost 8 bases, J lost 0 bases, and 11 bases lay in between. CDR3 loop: CASSQGASYEQYF. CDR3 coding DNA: TGTGCCAGCTCACAGGGAGCCTCCTACGAGCAGTACTTC.

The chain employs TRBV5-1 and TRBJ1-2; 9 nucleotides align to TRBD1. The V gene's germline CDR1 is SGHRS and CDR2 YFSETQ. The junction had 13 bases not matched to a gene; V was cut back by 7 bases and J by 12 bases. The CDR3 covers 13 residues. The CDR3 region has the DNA TGCGCCAGCCGAATTGAGGGACAGGGTGGGAACACCTTC. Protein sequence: CASRIEGQGGNTF.

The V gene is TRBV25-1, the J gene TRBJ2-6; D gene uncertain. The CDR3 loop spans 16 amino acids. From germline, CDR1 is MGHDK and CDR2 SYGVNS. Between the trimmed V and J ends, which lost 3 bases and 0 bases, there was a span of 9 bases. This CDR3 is CASSETQSSGANVLTF. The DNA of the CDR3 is TGTGCCAGCAGTGAGACTCAGAGCTCTGGGGCCAACGTCCTGACTTTC. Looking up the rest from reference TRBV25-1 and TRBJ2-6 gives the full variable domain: EADIYQTPRYLVIGTGKKITLECSQTMGHDKMYWYQQDPGMELHLIHYSYGVNSTEKGDLSSESTVSRIRTEHFPLTLESARPSHTSQYLCASSETQSSGANVLTFGAGSRLTVL.

CDR3 amino acids: CAWSFAGDEETQYF. The CDR3, as DNA: TGTGCCTGGAGTTTCGCAGGGGATGAAGAGACCCAGTACTTC. This rearrangement joins TRBV30 to TRBJ2-5, with D tentatively TRBD1 (6 bases). The CDR3 length is 14 residues. Germline CDR1 GTSNPN, CDR2 SVGIG (reference sequence). With 2 bases removed from V and 3 bases from J, the gap between germline ends came to 13 bases.

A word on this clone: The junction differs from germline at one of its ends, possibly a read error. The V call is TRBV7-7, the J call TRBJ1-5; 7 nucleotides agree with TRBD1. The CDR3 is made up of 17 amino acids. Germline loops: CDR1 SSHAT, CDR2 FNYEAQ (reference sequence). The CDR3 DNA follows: TGTGCTAGCAGCTTCCGGGACAGAGGGGTTCGCAATCAGCCCCAGCATTTT. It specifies CASSFRDRGVRNQPQHF.

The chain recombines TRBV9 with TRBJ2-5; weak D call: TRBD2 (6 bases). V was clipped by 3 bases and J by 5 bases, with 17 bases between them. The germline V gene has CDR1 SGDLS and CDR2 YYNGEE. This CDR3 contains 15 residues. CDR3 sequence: CASSAGLAGGETQYF. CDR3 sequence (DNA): TGTGCCAGCAGCGCAGGGCTAGCTGGGGGGGAGACCCAGTACTTC.

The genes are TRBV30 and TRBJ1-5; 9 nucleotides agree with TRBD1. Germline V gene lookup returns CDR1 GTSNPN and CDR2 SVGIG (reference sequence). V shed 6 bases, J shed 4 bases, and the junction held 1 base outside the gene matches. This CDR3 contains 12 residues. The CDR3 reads CACGQGNQPQHF. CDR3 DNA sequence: TGTGCCTGCGGACAGGGGAATCAGCCCCAGCATTTT.

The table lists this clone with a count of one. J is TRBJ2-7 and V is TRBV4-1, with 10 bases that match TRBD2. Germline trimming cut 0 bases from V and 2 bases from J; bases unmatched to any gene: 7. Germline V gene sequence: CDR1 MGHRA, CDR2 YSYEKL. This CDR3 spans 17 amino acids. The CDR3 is CASSQDGSGGLTYEQYF. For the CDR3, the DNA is TGCGCCAGCAGCCAAGATGGTAGCGGGGGGCTAACCTACGAGCAGTACTTC.

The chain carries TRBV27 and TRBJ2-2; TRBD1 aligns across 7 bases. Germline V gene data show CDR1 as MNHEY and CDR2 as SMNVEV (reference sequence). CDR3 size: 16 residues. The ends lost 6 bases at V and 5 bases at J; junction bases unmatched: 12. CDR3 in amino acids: CASSFQGVLGTGELFF. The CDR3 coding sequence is TGTGCCAGCAGCTTTCAGGGGGTCCTGGGGACCGGGGAGCTGTTTTTT.

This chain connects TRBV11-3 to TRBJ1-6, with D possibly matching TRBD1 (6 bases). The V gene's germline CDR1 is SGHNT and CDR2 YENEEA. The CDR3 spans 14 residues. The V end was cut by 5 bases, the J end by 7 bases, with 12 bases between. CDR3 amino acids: CASSPTGLNSPLHF. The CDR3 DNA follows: TGTGCCAGCAGCCCCACAGGGTTAAATTCACCCCTCCACTTT.

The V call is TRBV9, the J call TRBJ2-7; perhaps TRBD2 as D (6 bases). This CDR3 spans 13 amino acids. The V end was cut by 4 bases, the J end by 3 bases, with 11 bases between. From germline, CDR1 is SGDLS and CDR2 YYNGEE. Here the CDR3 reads CASSQEEGYEQYF. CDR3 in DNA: TGTGCCAGCAGCCAAGAGGAGGGCTACGAGCAGTACTTC.

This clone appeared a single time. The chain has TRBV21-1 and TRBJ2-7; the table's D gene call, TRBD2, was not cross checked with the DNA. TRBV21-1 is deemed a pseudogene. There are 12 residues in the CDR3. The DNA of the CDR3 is TGTGCCAGCAGCAAGCGGGCAAGGTCCGGGTACTTC. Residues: CASSKRARSGYF.

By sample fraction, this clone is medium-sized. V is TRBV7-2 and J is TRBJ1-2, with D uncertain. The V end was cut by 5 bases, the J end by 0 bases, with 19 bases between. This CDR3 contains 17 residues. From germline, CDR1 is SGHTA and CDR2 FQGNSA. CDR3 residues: CASSPSAGEGTNYGYTF. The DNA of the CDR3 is TGTGCCAGCAGCCCATCGGCCGGGGAAGGTACTAACTATGGCTACACCTTC.

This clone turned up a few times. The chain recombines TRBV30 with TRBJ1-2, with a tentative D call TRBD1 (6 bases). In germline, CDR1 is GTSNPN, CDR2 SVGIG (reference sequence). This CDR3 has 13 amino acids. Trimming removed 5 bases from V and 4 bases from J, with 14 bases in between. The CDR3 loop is CAWHFGQFYGYTF. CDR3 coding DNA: TGTGCCTGGCACTTCGGACAGTTCTATGGCTACACCTTC.

The DNA of the CDR3 is TGTGCCAGCACAGTCTTGCCGGGATATCACGAGCAGTACTTC. This codes for CASTVLPGYHEQYF. The V and J genes are TRBV6-5 and TRBJ2-7; possible D gene TRBD2, 5 bases. V lost 7 bases and J lost 5, with 18 bases in between. Germline V CDR1 and CDR2: MNHEY, SVGAGI. This CDR3 is built from 14 residues.

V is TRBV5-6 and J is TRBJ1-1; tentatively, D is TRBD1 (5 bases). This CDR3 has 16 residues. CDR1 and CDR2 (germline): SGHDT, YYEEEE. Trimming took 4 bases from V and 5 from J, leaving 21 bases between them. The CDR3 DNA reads TGTGCCAGCAGCCCGATCACGGGGGGTCGAAGGACTGAAGCTTTCTTT. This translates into CASSPITGGRRTEAFF. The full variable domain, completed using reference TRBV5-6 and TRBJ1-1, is DAGVTQSPTHLIKTRGQQVTLRCSPKSGHDTVSWYQQALGQGPQFIFQYYEEEERQRGNFPDRFSGHQFPNYSSELNVNALLLGDSALYLCASSPITGGRRTEAFFGQGTRLTVV.

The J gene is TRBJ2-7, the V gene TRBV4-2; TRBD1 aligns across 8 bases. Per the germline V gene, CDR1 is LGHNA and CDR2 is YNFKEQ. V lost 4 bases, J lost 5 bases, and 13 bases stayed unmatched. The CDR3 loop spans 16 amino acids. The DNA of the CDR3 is TGTGCCAGCAGCCCCATACCGGGGACAGGCCACAACGAGCAGTACTTC. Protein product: CASSPIPGTGHNEQYF.

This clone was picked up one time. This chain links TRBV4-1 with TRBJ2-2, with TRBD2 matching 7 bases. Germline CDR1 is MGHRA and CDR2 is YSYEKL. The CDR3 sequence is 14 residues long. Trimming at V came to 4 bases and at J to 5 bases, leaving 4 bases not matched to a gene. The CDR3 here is CASSPRLATGELFF. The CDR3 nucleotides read TGCGCCAGCAGCCCCCGACTAGCTACCGGGGAGCTGTTTTTT.